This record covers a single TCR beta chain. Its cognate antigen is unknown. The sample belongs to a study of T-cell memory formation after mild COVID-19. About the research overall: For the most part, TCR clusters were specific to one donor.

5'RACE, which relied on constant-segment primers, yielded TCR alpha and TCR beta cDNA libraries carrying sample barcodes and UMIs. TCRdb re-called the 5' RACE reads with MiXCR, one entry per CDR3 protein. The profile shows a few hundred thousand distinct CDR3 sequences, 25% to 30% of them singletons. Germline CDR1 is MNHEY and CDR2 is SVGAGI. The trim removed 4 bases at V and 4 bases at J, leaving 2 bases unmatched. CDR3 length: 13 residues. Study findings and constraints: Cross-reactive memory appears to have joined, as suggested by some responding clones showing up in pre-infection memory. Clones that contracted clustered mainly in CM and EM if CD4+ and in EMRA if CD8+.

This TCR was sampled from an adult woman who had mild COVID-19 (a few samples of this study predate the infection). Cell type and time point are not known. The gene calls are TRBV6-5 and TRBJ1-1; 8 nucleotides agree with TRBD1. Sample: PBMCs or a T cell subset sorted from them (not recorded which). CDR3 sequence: CASSLTGATEAFF. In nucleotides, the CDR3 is TGTGCCAGCAGTTTGACAGGGGCCACTGAAGCTTTCTTT.